The clone carrying this TCR beta chain has ten or more counts. Trimming cost V 1 base and J 4 bases; bases outside gene matches: 8. Germline loops: CDR1 SEHNR, CDR2 FQNEAQ (reference sequence). The CDR3 spans 17 residues. TCR beta CDR3 sequences were amplified from RNA transcripts. During a first-round RT-PCR of the TCR CDR3, the HTBI primer set was used. TCRdb re-called the multiplex PCR reads through MiXCR, storing one row per CDR3 protein. The repertoire consists of about 180,000 distinct CDR3 sequences, with about 17% occurring once and the leading ten covering 25% to 35%. This sample stems from a study of T cells in Graves' hyperthyroidism and ophthalmopathy.

Material for sequencing was blood. The chain is built from TRBV7-9 and TRBJ2-1; 9 bases map to TRBD1. The TCR sequence derives from a woman aged 50 to 60 with Graves' hyperthyroidism. The CDR3 region is CASSLEGQGLQYNEQFF. The CDR3 DNA reads TGTGCCAGCAGCTTAGAGGGACAGGGTCTACAATACAATGAGCAGTTCTTC.